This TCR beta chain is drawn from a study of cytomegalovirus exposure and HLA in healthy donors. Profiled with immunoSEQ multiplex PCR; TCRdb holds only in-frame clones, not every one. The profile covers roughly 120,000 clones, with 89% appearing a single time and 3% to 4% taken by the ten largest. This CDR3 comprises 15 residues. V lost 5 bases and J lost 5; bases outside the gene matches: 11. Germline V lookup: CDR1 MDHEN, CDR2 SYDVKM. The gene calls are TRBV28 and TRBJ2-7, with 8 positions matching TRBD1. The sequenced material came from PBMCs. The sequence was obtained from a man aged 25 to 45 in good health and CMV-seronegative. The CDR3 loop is CASSPADRVTNEQYF. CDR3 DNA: TGTGCCAGCAGTCCCGCGGACAGGGTGACCAACGAGCAGTACTTC.